This TCR beta chain was profiled in a study of blood T cell repertoires in COVID-19 (dated by TCRdb to about 2020). For context, the study as a whole: Collaborator samples came from the United States, Italy and Spain and covered acute and convalescent phases of COVID-19. The samples were drawn from two sources: the first 160 participants of the ongoing ImmuneRACE study, and about 1,300 subjects contributed by 6 global collaborators. The prospective study material was composed of cDNA or gDNA derived from T cells, B-cell-depleted T cells, or PBMCs. The sample metadata nearly always contained a de-identified subject ID, COVID-19 status, age in years and sex. The repertoires were released in a freely available public database meant as a resource for research on the immune response to SARS-CoV-2. Where available, HLA class I and class II types were obtained from metadata supplied by the sample provider rather than from assay-based typing. Deeply sampled blood TCRbeta repertoires from subjects exposed to, actively infected with, or recovered from COVID-19 were included in the dataset. Results and caveats for the whole study, not just this receptor: The amount of clinical and demographic metadata varied by source and participant and was provided uncurated.

TCRbeta CDR3 regions were amplified from genomic DNA using the immunoSEQ Assay, a bias-controlled multiplex PCR. Turning to the authors' computational methods: Nucleated cell counts per sample were estimated from amplification of reference gene primers within the assay. To quantify the absolute abundance of each unique TCRbeta CDR3 rearrangement, sequence reads were collapsed and filtered. Productive Simpson clonality was computed per sample as the square root of Simpson's diversity index over productive rearrangements. TCRdb's version of the immuneACCESS table is confined to in-frame rearrangements and falls short of the full clone set. An unresolved V gene accounts for under half of the shortfall where checked; the remainder is of unknown origin. That table supplies the V and J calls and clone size; D and trimming were determined from the DNA. For this sample there are 50,000 to 60,000 clones; roughly 89% appear just once. Around 27% of the sample rests with the top ten.

Each collaborating institution followed its own protocols to collect whole blood in K2EDTA tubes. For TCRbeta analysis, collaborators shipped samples in one of three forms: frozen whole blood, isolated PBMCs, or DNA extracted from either of those sample types. Of note for this clone: It lacks a known antigen. No base qualities exist here, and no much larger clone lies one base off it.

The material sequenced was peripheral blood. This receptor was identified in a human donor in a cohort sampled during active COVID-19.

The DNA is as follows: TGTGCCAGCAGTGCGACAGGGAATCAGCCCCAGCATTTT. The resulting protein is CASSATGNQPQHF. The chain is assembled from TRBV2 and TRBJ1-5; 7 central nucleotides agree with TRBD1. The germline V end is reduced by 4 bases and the J end by 4 bases; junction bases left unmatched: 1. The CDR3 measures 13 amino acids from cysteine to phenylalanine. The sequence is cut down to CDR3 DNA, 39 bases in frame from base 1. Reading the germline V gene gives CDR1 SNHLY and CDR2 FYNNEI.